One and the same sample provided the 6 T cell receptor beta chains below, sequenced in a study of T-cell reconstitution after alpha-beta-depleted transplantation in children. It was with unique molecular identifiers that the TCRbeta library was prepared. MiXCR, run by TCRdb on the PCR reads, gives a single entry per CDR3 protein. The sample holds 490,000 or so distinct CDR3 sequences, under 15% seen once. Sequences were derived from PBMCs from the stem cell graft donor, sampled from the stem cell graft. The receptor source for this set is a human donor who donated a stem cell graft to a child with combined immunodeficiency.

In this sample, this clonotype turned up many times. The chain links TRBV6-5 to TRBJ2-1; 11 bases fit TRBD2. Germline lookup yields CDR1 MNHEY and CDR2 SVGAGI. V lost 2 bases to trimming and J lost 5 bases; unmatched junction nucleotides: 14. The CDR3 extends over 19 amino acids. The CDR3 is CASSYPPGVAGGRHNEQFF. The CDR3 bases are TGTGCCAGCAGTTACCCACCCGGGGTAGCGGGGGGGCGACACAATGAGCAGTTCTTC.

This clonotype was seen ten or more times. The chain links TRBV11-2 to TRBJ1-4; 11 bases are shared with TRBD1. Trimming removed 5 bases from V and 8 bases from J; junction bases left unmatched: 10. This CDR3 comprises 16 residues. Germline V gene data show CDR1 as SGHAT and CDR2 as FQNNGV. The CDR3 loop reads CASSKGTGGTREKLFF. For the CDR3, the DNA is TGTGCCAGCAGCAAAGGGACAGGGGGTACTCGGGAAAAACTGTTTTTT.

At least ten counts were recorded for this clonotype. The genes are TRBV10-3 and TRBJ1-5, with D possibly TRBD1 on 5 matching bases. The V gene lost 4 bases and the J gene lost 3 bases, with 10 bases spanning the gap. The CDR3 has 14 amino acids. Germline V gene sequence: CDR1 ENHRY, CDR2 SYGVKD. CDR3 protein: CAISAQGYNQPQHF. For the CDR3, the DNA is TGTGCCATCAGTGCTCAGGGTTACAATCAGCCCCAGCATTTT.

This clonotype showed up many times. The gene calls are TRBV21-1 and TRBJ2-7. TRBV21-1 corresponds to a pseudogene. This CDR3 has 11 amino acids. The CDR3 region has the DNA TGTGCCAGCAGCAAAGCCTACGAGCAGTACTTC. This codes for CASSKAYEQYF.

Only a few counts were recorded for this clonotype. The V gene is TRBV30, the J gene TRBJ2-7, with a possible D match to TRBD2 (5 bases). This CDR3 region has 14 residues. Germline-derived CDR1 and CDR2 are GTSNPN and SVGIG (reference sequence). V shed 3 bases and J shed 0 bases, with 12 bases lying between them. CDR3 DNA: TGTGCCTGGAGAAGGACGGGAAGCTCCTACGAGCAGTACTTC. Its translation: CAWRRTGSSYEQYF.

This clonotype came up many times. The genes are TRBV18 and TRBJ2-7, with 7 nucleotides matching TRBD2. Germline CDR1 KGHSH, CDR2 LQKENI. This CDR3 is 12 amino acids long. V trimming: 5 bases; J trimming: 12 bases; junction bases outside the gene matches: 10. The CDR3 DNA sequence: TGTGCCAGCTCAGATCTTAGCGGGCCAGTGTACTTC. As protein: CASSDLSGPVYF.